This T cell receptor beta chain was sequenced in a study of shared clonotypes between healthy human individuals. Overall study findings and caveats: A reduction in generation probabilities was seen for non-shared clonotypes relative to those shared by all four donors.

The CDR3 sequence is 14 residues long. From germline, CDR1 is MNHNS and CDR2 SASEGT. V was pared by 1 base and J by 4 bases, with 10 bases between. Note on this clone: Its cognate antigen is unknown.

The authors distributed each subset's genomic DNA evenly over several immunoSEQ plates. The protocol was immunoSEQ multiplex PCR, while the TCRdb copy is restricted to in-frame clones and leaves out a portion. This sample has a few million clones, with approximately 94% found just once. The sample was naive CD4+ T cells sorted from blood. Subset given: CD45RA+ positively selected. This rearrangement joins TRBV6-1 to TRBJ2-5; TRBD1 might be the D (6 bases). The receptor was isolated from a man between 18 and 29 years old in good health. CDR3 region: CASSEGQGRETQYF. CDR3 in DNA: TGTGCCAGCAGTGAAGGCCAGGGGAGAGAGACCCAGTACTTC.